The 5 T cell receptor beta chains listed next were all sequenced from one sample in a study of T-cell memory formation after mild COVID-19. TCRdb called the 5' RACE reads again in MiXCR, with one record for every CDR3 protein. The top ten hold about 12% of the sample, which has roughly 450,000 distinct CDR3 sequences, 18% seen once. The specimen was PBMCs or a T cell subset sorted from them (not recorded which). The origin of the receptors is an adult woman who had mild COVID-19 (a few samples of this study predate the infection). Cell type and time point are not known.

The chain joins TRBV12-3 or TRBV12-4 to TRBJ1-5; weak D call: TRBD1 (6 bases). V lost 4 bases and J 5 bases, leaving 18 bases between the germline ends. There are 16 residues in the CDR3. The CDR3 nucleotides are TGTGCCAGCAGTTCTAAACAGGGAGTGGGAGATCAGCCCCAGCATTTT. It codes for CASSSKQGVGDQPQHF.

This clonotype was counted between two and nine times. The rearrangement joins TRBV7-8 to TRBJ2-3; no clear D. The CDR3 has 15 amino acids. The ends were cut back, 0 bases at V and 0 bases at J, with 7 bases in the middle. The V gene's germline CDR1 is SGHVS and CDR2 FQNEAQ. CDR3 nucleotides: TGTGCCAGCAGCTTAGCGGTACAGAGCACAGATACGCAGTATTTT. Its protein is CASSLAVQSTDTQYF. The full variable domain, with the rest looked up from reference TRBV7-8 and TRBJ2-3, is GAGVSQSPRYKVAKRGQDVALRCDPISGHVSLFWYQQALGQGPEFLTYFQNEAQLDKSGLPSDRFFAERPEGSVSTLKIQRTQQEDSAVYLCASSLAVQSTDTQYFGPGTRLTVL.

CDR3 DNA: TGCGCCAGCAGAACAGGCTACTCCTACAATGAGCAGTTCTTC. Its translation is CASRTGYSYNEQFF. The rearrangement joins TRBV5-1 to TRBJ2-1; D possibly corresponds to TRBD1 (5 bases). The CDR3 has 14 amino acids. Per the germline V gene, CDR1 is SGHRS and CDR2 is YFSETQ. Trimming removed 5 bases from V and 0 bases from J, with 9 bases in between.

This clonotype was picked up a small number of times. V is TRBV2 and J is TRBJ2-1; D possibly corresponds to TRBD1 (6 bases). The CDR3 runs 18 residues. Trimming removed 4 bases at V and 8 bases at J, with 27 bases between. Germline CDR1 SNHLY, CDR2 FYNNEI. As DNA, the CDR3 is TGTGCCAGCAGTGGAGATCCAGCTTTAGTGGGGGCGGGTGATGAGCAGTTCTTC. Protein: CASSGDPALVGAGDEQFF.

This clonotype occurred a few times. This CDR3 reads CASMPGVGLQYF. The CDR3 coding sequence is TGTGCCAGCATGCCCGGTGTGGGGTTACAGTACTTC. J is TRBJ2-5 and V is TRBV6-2 or TRBV6-3; D is unresolved. The CDR3 contains 12 residues. Germline lookup yields CDR1 MNHEY and CDR2 SVGEGT. V was clipped by 7 bases and J by 11 bases, with 17 bases between them.